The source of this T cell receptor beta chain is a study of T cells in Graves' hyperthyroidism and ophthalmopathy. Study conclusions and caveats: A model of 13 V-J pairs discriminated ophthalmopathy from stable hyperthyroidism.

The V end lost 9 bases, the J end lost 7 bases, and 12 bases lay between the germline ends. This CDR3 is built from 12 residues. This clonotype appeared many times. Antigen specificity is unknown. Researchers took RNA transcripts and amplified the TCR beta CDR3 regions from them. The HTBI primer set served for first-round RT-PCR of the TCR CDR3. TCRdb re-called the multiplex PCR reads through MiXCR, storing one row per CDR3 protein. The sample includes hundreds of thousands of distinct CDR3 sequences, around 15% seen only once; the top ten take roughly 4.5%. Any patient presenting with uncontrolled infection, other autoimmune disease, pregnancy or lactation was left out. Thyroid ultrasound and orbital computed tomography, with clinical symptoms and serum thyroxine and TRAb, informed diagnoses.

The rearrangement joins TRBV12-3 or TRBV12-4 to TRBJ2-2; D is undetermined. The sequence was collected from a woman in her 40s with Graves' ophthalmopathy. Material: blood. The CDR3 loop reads CASSPVGGELFF. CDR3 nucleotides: TGTGCCAGTTCCCCGGTAGGCGGGGAGCTGTTTTTT.